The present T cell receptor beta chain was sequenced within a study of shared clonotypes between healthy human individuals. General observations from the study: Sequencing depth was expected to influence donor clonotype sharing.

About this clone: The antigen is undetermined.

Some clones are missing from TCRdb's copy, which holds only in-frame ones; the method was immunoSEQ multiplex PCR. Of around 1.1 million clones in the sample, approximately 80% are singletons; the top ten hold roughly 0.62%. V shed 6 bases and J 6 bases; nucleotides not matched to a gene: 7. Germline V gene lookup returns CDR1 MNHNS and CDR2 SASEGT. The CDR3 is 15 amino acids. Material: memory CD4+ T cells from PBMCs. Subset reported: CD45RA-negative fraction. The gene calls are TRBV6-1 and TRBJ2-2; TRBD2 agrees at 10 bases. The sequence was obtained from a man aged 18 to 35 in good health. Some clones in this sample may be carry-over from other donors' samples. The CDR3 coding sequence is TGTGCCAGCAGGTTGGCTAGCGGGAGTCCCGGGGAGCTGTTTTTT. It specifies CASRLASGSPGELFF.